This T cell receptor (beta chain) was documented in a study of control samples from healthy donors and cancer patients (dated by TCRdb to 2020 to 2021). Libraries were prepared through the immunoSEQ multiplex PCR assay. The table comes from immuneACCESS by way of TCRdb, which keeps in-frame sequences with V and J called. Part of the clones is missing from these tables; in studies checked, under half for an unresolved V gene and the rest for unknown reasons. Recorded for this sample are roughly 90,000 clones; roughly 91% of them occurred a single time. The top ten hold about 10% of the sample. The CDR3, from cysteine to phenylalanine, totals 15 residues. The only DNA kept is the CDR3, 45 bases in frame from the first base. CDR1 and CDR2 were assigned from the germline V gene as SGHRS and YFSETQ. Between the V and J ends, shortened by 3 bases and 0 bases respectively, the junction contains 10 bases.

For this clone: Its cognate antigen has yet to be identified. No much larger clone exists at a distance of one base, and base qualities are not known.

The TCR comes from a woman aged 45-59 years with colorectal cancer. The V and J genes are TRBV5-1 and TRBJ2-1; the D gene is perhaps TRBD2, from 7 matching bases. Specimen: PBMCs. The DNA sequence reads TGCGCCAGCAGCTCGGGGGGCATCTCCTACAATGAGCAGTTCTTC. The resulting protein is CASSSGGISYNEQFF.